Sequencing of this T cell receptor beta chain was carried out in a study of blood T cell repertoires in COVID-19. About the research overall: Samples representing acute and convalescent COVID-19 were sourced from the United States, Italy and Spain. T cells, B-cell-depleted T cells, or PBMCs provided the cDNA or gDNA that served as material.

Authors' processing steps: The authors estimated nucleated cell counts from reference gene primer amplification. The data were produced by immunoSEQ multiplex PCR, yet TCRdb's version contains in-frame clones alone and is incomplete. The V and J calls and the clone size are those of that table, but D and trimming were determined from the DNA. The sample includes about 60,000 clones, roughly 80% of them seen just once. CDR3 length: 15 residues. The V and J ends lost 4 bases and 2 bases, in that order; junction bases with no gene match: 7. CDR1 is KGHSH and CDR2 is LQKENI in the germline V gene. The rearrangement joins TRBV18 to TRBJ1-2, with 7 bases fitting TRBD1. The source is a human donor in a cohort sampled during active COVID-19. Sequenced sample: peripheral blood. CDR3: CASSHSGTENYGYTF. For the CDR3, the DNA is TGTGCCAGCTCACATTCCGGGACAGAGAACTATGGCTACACCTTC.